This T cell receptor beta chain comes out of a study of cytomegalovirus exposure and HLA in healthy donors. Study findings and constraints: With later analysis, a missense DCLRE1C variant became linked to TCR beta V- and J-gene trimming.

The CDR3 loop spans 15 amino acids. The ends were cut back, 2 bases at V and 5 bases at J, with 14 bases in the middle. CDR1 and CDR2 from the germline V gene are SGHNT and YYREEE (reference sequence). As for this clone: Its antigen is not identified.

PCR amplification relied on 60 Vbeta primers (plus 13 Jbeta primers). Measured with immunoSEQ multiplex PCR; TCRdb has only the in-frame clones, and not every one. The sample comprises around 190,000 clones, over 70% of which are singletons, and 0.5% to 0.55% rests with the top ten. Sequenced input: PBMCs. The clonotype originates from a woman in her forties or fifties in good health and CMV-seronegative. The chain carries TRBV5-4 and TRBJ2-1, with a weak D call TRBD2 (6 bases). CDR3 in amino acids: CASSLPGLENNEQFF. CDR3 bases: TGTGCCAGCAGCTTACCGGGACTCGAAAACAATGAGCAGTTCTTC. The entire variable domain, with the rest obtained from reference TRBV5-4 and TRBJ2-1, is as follows: ETGVTQSPTHLIKTRGQQVTLRCSSQSGHNTVSWYQQALGQGPQFIFQYYREEENGRGNFPPRFSGLQFPNYSSELNVNALELDDSALYLCASSLPGLENNEQFFGPGTRLTVL.